The 7 T cell receptor beta chains presented below share a single source sample, sequenced in a study of T cells in Graves' hyperthyroidism and ophthalmopathy. The source material, RNA transcripts, was used to amplify TCR beta CDR3 regions. The TCR CDR3 first-round RT-PCR relied on the HTBI primer set. MiXCR, applied by TCRdb to the multiplex PCR reads, yields one record per CDR3 protein. This sample has roughly 580,000 distinct CDR3 sequences, with around 42% found just once. Specimen: peripheral blood or thyroid tissue (not recorded which). All receptors come from a woman aged 18-30 years with Graves' hyperthyroidism.

This clonotype turned up a few times. This rearrangement joins TRBV19 to TRBJ1-1, with TRBD1 as a possible D gene (5 bases). In germline, CDR1 is LNHDA, CDR2 SQIVND (reference sequence). This CDR3 comprises 14 residues. V shed 3 bases and J shed 1 base, with 9 bases lying between them. DNA of the CDR3: TGTGCCAGTAGTATCTCCAGGGAGAACACTGAAGCTTTCTTT. As protein: CASSISRENTEAFF.

The V and J genes are TRBV7-2 and TRBJ1-2, with 7 bases lining up with TRBD1. J lost 5 bases, V lost 5 bases, and 11 bases had no gene match. The germline V gene has CDR1 SGHTA and CDR2 FQGNSA. This CDR3 spans 15 amino acids. DNA for the CDR3: TGTGCCAGCAGCCTCGCCGGGACAGTTCCTTATGGCTACACCTTC. Its protein product is CASSLAGTVPYGYTF.

The chain has TRBV20-1 and TRBJ2-7; TRBD2 agrees at 7 bases. CDR1 and CDR2 from the germline V gene are DFQATT and SNEGSKA (reference sequence). CDR3 length equals 15 residues. Trimming at V came to 7 bases and at J to 4 bases, leaving 16 bases not matched to a gene. DNA for the CDR3: TGCAGTGTTAGGCAGTCATTTGGCGGGAGTTACGAGCAGTACTTC. It yields the protein CSVRQSFGGSYEQYF.

The V call is TRBV7-8, the J call TRBJ2-7; 7 positions agree with TRBD1. With V trimmed by 6 bases and J by 4 bases, 9 bases remained unmatched. The CDR3 totals 14 residues. CDR1 and CDR2 from the germline V gene are SGHVS and FQNEAQ. Here the CDR3 DNA reads TGTGCCAGCAGTTCTCGGCAGGGGGTTTACGAGCAGTACTTC. Its translation is CASSSRQGVYEQYF.

Only a few counts were recorded for this clonotype. The V call is TRBV2, the J call TRBJ1-2; a weak D match, TRBD1 (5 bases). The germline V gene encodes CDR1 SNHLY and CDR2 FYNNEI. The CDR3 spans 15 residues. V was trimmed by 3 bases and J by 6 bases, leaving 17 bases between them. The CDR3 sequence is CASSDWENGANGYTF. Written as DNA, the CDR3 is TGTGCCAGCAGTGACTGGGAAAACGGGGCGAATGGCTACACCTTC.

The rearrangement links TRBV25-1 to TRBJ1-2, with D maybe TRBD1 (6 bases). There are 16 residues in the CDR3. Germline lookup yields CDR1 MGHDK and CDR2 SYGVNS. Trimming shortened V by 9 bases and J by 4 bases, and 24 bases separated the two germline ends. Here the CDR3 reads CASSSPGHPTGYGYTF. CDR3 in DNA: TGTGCCAGTAGTAGTCCGGGACACCCCACCGGCTATGGCTACACCTTC.

This clonotype was recorded many times. The chain carries TRBV7-2 and TRBJ1-3; D is perhaps TRBD1 (6 bases). CDR3 length: 14 amino acids. The germline V gene encodes CDR1 SGHTA and CDR2 FQGNSA. Deletions cut 5 bases from V and 4 bases from J, with 12 bases between. The CDR3 region is CASSPDRTGNTIYF. CDR3 bases: TGTGCCAGCAGCCCTGACAGGACCGGAAACACCATATATTTT.